The clone carrying this T cell receptor beta chain appeared many times. The template used for profiling TCR beta VDJ and CDR3 was genomic DNA. TCRdb used MiXCR to reprocess the reads, holding one entry per CDR3 protein. The sample includes roughly 170,000 distinct CDR3 sequences, approximately 48% of them seen just once. The data are from a study of CD8+CD57+ T cells in acquired aplastic anemia. For the study at large: Isolated CD4+ and CD8+ cells, once sorted, yielded DNA averaging roughly 3.2 ug.

Selection for sequencing was limited to patients who had shown CD8+CD57+ cell expansion by flow cytometry. Blood was sampled before the patients had received any therapy. Germline V gene data show CDR1 as DFQATT and CDR2 as SNEGSKA (reference sequence). The CDR3 is made up of 14 amino acids. The ends were cut back, 5 bases at V and 4 bases at J, with 17 bases in the middle. Material: sorted CD4+, CD8+, or CD8+CD57+ T cells (not recorded which) from PBMCs. V usage is TRBV20-1 and J usage is TRBJ1-2; a weak D match, TRBD1 (5 bases). This sequence was found in a human donor with aplastic anemia. Here the CDR3 DNA reads TGCAGTGCTCAACCTCAGGGTGGATCCTATGGCTACACCTTC. This codes for CSAQPQGGSYGYTF.